The clone carrying this T cell receptor (beta chain) was detected once. What it binds is unknown. The PCR ran on 60 Vbeta and 13 Jbeta primers. Using immunoSEQ multiplex PCR, the repertoire was profiled, and TCRdb retains in-frame clones only, with some absent. This table has over 150,000 clones, about 85% appearing once. The data are from a study of cytomegalovirus exposure and HLA in healthy donors. Study-level findings and limits: A later analysis found TCR association rates differed by HLA locus, highest for DRB1 and lowest for HLA-C. Later findings reportedly placed an Asian-associated ancestry cluster below the approximately 630-donor mean for N-insertions. Most of the TCR beta V segments (in an earlier analysis) were productive either about 87% or about 30% of the time.

CDR1 is LNHDA and CDR2 is SQIVND in the germline V gene (reference sequence). This CDR3 is 14 amino acids long. Trimming removed 5 bases at V and 1 base at J, with 11 bases between. The clonotype originates from a man aged 25-45 years in good health and CMV-seropositive. The chain combines TRBV19 with TRBJ2-5; TRBD1 is a possible D gene (6 bases). Material for sequencing was PBMCs. Here the CDR3 reads CASSAQGGQETQYF. CDR3 in DNA: TGTGCCAGTAGTGCCCAAGGGGGCCAAGAGACCCAGTACTTC.